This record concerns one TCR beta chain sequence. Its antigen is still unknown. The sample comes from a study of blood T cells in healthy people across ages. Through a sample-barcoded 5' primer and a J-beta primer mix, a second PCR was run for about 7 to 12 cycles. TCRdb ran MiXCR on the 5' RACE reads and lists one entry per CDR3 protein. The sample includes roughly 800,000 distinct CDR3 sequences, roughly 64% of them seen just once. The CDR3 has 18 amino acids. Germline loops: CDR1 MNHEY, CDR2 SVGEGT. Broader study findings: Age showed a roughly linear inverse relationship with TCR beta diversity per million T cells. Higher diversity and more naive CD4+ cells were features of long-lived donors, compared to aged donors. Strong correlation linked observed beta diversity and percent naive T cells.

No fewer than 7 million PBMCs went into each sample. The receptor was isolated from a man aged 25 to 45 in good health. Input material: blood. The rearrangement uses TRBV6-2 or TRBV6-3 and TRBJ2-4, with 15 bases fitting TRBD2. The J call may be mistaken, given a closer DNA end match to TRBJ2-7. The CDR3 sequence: CASSYGGLAGGKTYEQYF. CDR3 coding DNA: TGTGCCAGCAGTTACGGGGGACTAGCGGGAGGTAAAACCTACGAGCAGTACTTC.